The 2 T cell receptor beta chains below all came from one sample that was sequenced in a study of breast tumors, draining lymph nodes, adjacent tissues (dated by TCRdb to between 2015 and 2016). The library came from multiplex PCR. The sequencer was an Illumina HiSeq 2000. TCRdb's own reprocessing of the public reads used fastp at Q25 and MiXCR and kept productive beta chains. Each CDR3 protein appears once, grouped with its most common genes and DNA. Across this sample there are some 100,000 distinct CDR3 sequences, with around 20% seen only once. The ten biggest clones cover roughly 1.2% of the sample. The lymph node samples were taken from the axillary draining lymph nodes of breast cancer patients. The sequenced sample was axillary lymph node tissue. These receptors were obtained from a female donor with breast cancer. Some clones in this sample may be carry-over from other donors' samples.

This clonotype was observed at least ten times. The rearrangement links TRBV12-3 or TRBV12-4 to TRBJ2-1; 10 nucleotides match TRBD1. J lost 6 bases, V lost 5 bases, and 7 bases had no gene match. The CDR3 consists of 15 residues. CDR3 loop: CASSPRTGGVNEQFF. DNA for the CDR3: TGTGCCAGCAGTCCCAGGACAGGGGGGGTCAATGAGCAGTTCTTC.

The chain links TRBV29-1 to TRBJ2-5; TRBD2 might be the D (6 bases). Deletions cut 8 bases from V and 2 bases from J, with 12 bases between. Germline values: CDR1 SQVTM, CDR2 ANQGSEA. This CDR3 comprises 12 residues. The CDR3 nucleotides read TGCAGCTCGACTAGGCTACAAGAGACCCAGTACTTC. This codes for CSSTRLQETQYF.